This TCR beta chain is from a study of T cells in Graves' hyperthyroidism and ophthalmopathy. The definition of stable Graves' hyperthyroidism was no ophthalmopathy progression within 18 months. J gave up 7 bases and V 1 base, and 4 bases lay outside the gene matches. Germline V gene lookup returns CDR1 KGHDR and CDR2 SFDVKD. This CDR3 comprises 15 residues. At least ten counts were recorded for this clonotype. The source material, RNA transcripts, was used to amplify TCR beta CDR3 regions. HTBI primers drove first-round RT-PCR of the TCR CDR3. TCRdb re-derived calls from the multiplex PCR reads in MiXCR, one entry per CDR3 protein. The repertoire holds a few hundred thousand distinct CDR3 sequences, with roughly 14% as singletons.

The sequence derives from a woman between 18 and 29 years old with Graves' hyperthyroidism. The chain recombines TRBV24-1 with TRBJ2-1; 9 nucleotides agree with TRBD2. Sequencing was done on a sample of blood. The chain's CDR3 is CATSDLAGGINEQFF. Here the CDR3 DNA reads TGTGCCACCAGTGATTTAGCGGGAGGTATAAATGAGCAGTTCTTC.